The sample holds many counts of the clone carrying this TCR beta chain. The time point denotes: newly diagnosed GD, antithyroid drugs for less than 3 months. There was RNA extracted from PBMCs, and the TCR library was made from it. This sample was taken from a study of regulatory T cells in long-lasting Graves disease. With iRepertoire HTBI primers and Arm-PCR of CDR3 regions, TCR beta libraries were built. TCRdb re-called the multiplex PCR reads with MiXCR, one entry per CDR3 protein. In the table there are some 250,000 distinct CDR3 sequences, around 19% of which are singletons. The data were also submitted as part of a second study, on T cells in Graves' hyperthyroidism and ophthalmopathy.

This specimen was peripheral blood mononuclear cells (PBMCs), taken at new diagnosis, from a patient treated with antithyroid drugs. This clonotype originated in a woman aged 25 to 39 with Graves disease.

CDR3 sequence: CASSLTGGGAVGGYTF. The DNA of the CDR3 is TGTGCCAGCAGCTTAACAGGGGGGGGCGCCGTAGGGGGCTACACCTTC. The chain has TRBV7-3 and TRBJ1-2; D might be TRBD1 (6 bases). The V end lost 0 bases, the J end lost 8 bases, and 19 bases lay between the germline ends. Looked up from germline, CDR1 is SGHTA and CDR2 is FQGTGA. The CDR3 consists of 16 residues.